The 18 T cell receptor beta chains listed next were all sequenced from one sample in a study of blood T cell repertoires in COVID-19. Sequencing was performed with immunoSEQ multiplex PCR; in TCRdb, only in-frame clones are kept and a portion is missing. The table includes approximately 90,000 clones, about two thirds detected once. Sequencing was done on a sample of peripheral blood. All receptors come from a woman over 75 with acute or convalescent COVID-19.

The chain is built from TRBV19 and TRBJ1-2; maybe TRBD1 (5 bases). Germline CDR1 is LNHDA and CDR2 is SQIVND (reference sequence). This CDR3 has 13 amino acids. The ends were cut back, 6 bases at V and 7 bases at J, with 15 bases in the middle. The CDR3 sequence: CASRHQGRGGYTF. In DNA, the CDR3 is TGTGCCAGTAGGCACCAGGGAAGGGGTGGCTACACCTTC.

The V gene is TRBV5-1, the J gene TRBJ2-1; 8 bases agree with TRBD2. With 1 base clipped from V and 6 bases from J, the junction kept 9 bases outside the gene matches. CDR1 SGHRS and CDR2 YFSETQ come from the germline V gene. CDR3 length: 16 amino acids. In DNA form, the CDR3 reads TGCGCCAGCAGCTTGAGGTTTACTAGCGGAATCAATGAGCAGTTCTTC. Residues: CASSLRFTSGINEQFF.

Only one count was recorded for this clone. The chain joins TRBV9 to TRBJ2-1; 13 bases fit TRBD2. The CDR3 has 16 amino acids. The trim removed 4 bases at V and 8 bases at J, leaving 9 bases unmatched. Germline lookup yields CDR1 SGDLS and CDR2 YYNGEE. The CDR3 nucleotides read TGTGCCAGCAGCCTCCCGGGGACTAGCGGGGCCCATGAGCAGTTCTTC. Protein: CASSLPGTSGAHEQFF.

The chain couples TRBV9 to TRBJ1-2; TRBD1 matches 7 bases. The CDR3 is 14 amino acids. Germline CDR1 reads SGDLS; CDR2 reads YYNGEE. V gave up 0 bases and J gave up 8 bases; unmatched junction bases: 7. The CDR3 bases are TGTGCCAGCAGCGTAGCGGTACAGGGGAACGGCTACACCTTC. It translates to CASSVAVQGNGYTF. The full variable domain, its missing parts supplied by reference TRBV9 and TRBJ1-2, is DSGVTQTPKHLITATGQRVTLRCSPRSGDLSVYWYQQSLDQGLQFLIQYYNGEERAKGNILERFSAQQFPDLHSELNLSSLELGDSALYFCASSVAVQGNGYTFGSGTRLTVV.

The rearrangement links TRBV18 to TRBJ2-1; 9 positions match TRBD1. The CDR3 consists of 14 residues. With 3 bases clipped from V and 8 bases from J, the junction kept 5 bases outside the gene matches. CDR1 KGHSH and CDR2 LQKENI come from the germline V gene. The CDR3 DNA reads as TGTGCCAGCTCACCGGGACAGGGCCTCGATGAGCAGTTCTTC. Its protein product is CASSPGQGLDEQFF.

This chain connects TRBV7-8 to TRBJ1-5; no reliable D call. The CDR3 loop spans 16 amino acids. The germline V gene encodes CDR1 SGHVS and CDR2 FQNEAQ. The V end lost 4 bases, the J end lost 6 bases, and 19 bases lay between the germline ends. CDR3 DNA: TGTGCCAGCAGCTCCAATTTCGTCCGGGTGGGTCAGCCCCAGCATTTT. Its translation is CASSSNFVRVGQPQHF.

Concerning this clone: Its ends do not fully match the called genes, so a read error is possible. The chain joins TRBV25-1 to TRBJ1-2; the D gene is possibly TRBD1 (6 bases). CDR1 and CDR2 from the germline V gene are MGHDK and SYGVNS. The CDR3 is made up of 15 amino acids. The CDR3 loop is CASSDMQGPTAAAFF. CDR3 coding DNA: TGTGCCAGCAGTGACATGCAGGGGCCGACTGCGGCAGCCTTCTTC.

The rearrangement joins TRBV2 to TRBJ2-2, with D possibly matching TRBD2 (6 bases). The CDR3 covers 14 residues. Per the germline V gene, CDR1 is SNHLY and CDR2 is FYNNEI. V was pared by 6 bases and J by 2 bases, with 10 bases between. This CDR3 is CASRTGLNTGELFF. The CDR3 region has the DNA TGTGCCAGCAGAACGGGACTCAACACCGGGGAGCTGTTTTTT. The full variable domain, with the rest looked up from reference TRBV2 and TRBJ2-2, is EPEVTQTPSHQVTQMGQEVILRCVPISNHLYFYWYRQILGQKVEFLVSFYNNEISEKSEIFDDQFSVERPDGSNFTLKIRSTKLEDSAMYFCASRTGLNTGELFFGEGSRLTVL.

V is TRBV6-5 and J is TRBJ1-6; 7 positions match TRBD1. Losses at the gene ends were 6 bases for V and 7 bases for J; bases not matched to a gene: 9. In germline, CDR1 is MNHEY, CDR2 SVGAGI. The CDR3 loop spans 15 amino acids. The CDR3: CASSVTGTENSPLHF. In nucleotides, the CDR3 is TGTGCCAGCAGCGTAACCGGGACAGAGAATTCACCCCTCCACTTT.

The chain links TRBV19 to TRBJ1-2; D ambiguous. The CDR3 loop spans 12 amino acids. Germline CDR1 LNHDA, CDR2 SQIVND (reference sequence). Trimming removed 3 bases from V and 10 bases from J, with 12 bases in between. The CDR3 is CASSIYGRNYTF. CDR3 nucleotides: TGTGCCAGTAGTATTTACGGCAGGAACTACACCTTC.

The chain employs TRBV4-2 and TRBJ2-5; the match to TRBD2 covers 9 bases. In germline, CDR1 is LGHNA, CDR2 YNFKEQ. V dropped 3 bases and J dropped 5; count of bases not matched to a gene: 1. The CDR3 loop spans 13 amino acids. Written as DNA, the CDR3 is TGTGCCAGCAGCCAGCGGGGGGGGGAGACCCAGTACTTC. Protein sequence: CASSQRGGETQYF.

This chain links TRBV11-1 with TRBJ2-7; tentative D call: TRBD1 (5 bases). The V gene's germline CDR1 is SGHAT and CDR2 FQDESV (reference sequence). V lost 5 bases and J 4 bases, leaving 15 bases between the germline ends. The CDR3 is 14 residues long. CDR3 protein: CASSVSRTRYEQYF. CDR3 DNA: TGTGCCAGCAGCGTATCCAGGACAAGATACGAGCAGTACTTC.

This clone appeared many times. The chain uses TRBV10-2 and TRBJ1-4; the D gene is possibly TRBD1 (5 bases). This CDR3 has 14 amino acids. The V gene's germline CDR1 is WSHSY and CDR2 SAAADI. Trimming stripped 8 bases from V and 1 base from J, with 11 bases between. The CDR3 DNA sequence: TGCGCCAGCGCCGGGGGTCGAACTAATGAAAAACTGTTTTTT. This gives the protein CASAGGRTNEKLFF.

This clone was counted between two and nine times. Here the CDR3 reads CASRPDRGWGLGNQPQHF. For the CDR3, the DNA is TGTGCCAGCAGACCAGACAGGGGCTGGGGATTGGGCAATCAGCCCCAGCATTTT. The V gene is TRBV28, the J gene TRBJ1-5, with 8 bases that match TRBD1. Germline assignment: CDR1 MDHEN and CDR2 SYDVKM. The trim removed 6 bases at V and 2 bases at J, leaving 15 bases unmatched. The CDR3 spans 18 residues.

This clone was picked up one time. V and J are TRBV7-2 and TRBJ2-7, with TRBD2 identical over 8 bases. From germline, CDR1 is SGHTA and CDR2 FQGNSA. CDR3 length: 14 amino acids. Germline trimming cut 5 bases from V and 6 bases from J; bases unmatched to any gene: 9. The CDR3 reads CASSAGTRAVEQYF. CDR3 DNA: TGTGCCAGCAGCGCCGGGACTAGAGCCGTCGAGCAGTACTTC.

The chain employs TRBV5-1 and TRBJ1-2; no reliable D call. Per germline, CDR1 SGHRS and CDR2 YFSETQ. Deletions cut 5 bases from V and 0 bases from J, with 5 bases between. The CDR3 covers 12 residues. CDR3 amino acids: CASRSANYGYTF. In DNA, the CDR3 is TGCGCCAGCAGGTCAGCTAACTATGGCTACACCTTC. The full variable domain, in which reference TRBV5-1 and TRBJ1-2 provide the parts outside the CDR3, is KAGVTQTPRYLIKTRGQQVTLSCSPISGHRSVSWYQQTPGQGLQFLFEYFSETQRNKGNFPGRFSGRQFSNSRSEMNVSTLELGDSALYLCASRSANYGYTFGSGTRLTVV.

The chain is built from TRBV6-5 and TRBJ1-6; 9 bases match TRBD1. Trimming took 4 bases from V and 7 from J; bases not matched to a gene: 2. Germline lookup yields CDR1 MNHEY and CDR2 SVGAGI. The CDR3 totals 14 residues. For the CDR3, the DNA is TGTGCCAGCAGTTGGGACAGGGAAAATTCACCCCTCCACTTT. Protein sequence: CASSWDRENSPLHF.

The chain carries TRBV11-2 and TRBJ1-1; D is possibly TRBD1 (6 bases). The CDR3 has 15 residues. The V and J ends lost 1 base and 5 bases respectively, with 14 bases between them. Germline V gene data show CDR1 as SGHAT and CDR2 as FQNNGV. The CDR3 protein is CASSLVSPRGTEAFF. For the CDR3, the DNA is TGTGCCAGCAGCTTAGTGAGTCCGAGGGGGACTGAAGCTTTCTTT.